This T cell receptor beta chain was found in a study of vaccination and CD4 T cells after COVID-19. On this clonotype itself: Its antigen is not identified.

With the Oncomine TCR Beta short-read assay, DNA from cultured CD4+ T cells was sequenced. TCRdb reprocessed the PCR reads with MiXCR, giving one entry per CDR3 protein. Here the sample spans 6,000 to 8,000 distinct CDR3 sequences, roughly 36% being singletons. The CDR3 covers 15 residues. Germline V lookup: CDR1 SGHDN, CDR2 FVKESK. The V and J ends lost 0 bases and 4 bases, in that order; junction bases with no gene match: 2. Treatment: roughly ten-day PBMC culture with coronavirus spike peptide pools or control peptides (ViraFEST assay). Gathering of the CD4+ T cells, from the unexposed donor, took place before the COVID-19 pandemic (2011-2018).

This TCR came from a human donor in good health. Sequencing was carried out using CD4+ T cells from blood, cultured in vitro. The V gene is TRBV14, the J gene TRBJ1-2; 10 nucleotides line up with TRBD1. This chain's CDR3 is CASSQDGTGVYGYTF. In DNA form, the CDR3 reads TGTGCCAGCAGCCAAGATGGGACAGGGGTCTATGGCTACACCTTC.